These T cell receptor beta chains were read from a single sample in a study of blood T cell repertoires in COVID-19. TCRdb keeps only in-frame clones here, not all; method: immunoSEQ multiplex PCR. The sample contains under 300,000 clones, about nine tenths of which appear only once. Sequenced material: peripheral blood. These receptors originate from a woman in her twenties or thirties with active or convalescent COVID-19. The CDR3 runs from the conserved cysteine through the conserved F or W. A D gene is named only where the DNA matches it firmly. Only part of the rows carry a size: once, few, many, or a class if the clone is expanded.

j_call cdr3_length clone_size d_call v_call cdr3_nt cdr3_aa
TRBJ1-6 14 once . TRBV7-9 TGTGCCAGCAGCTTAGCGCAAGGACTTTCACCCCTCCACTTT CASSLAQGLSPLHF
TRBJ2-1 17 once TRBD2 TRBV7-6 TGTGCCAGCAGCTTAGCGTCGCTAGCGGGGGGCCTCAATGAGCAGTTCTTC CASSLASLAGGLNEQFF
TRBJ2-7 14 . TRBD1 TRBV5-1 TGCGCCAGCAGCTTAGAGACAGGGTGGGCCGAGCAGTACTTC CASSLETGWAEQYF
TRBJ1-1 13 . . TRBV14 TGTGCCAGCAGCCCCGTTTGGAACACTGAAGCTTTCTTT CASSPVWNTEAFF
TRBJ1-2 14 . . TRBV30 TGTGCCTGGAGTTCAGGGTTTCTCAACTATGGCTACACCTTC CAWSSGFLNYGYTF
TRBJ1-3 16 few . TRBV6-5 TGTGCCAGCAGTTACGGGCGGACAGCCTCTGGAAACACCATATATTTT CASSYGRTASGNTIYF
TRBJ1-1 11 few . TRBV20-1 TGCCTGTTTGAGGCTCACACTGAAGCTTTCTTT CLFEAHTEAFF
TRBJ1-2 14 . TRBD1 TRBV24-1 TGTGCCACCAGTGACAGACAGGGGTACTATGGCTACACCTTC CATSDRQGYYGYTF
TRBJ2-2 15 . TRBD1 TRBV6-5 TGTGCCAGCAGTCTACCAACAGGGGGAATCGGGGAGCTGTTTTTT CASSLPTGGIGELFF
TRBJ1-2 14 . TRBD1 TRBV29-1 TGCAGCGTTGACCGTGGACAGGGATCCTATGGCTACACCTTC CSVDRGQGSYGYTF
TRBJ1-2 15 . . TRBV20-1 TGCAGTGCTAGTCCTCAGGGGTTGTGGCGCTATGGCTACACCTTC CSASPQGLWRYGYTF
TRBJ1-4 15 . TRBD1 TRBV6-5 TGTGCCACCAAGAGACAGGGGGTCACTAATGAAAAACTGTTTTTT CATKRQGVTNEKLFF
TRBJ1-1 15 . . TRBV4-2 TGTGCCAGCAGCCCCGCCCGTTTGGGGAGGGCTGAAGCTTTCTTT CASSPARLGRAEAFF
TRBJ2-3 16 . TRBD2 TRBV7-2 TGTGCCAGCAGCGCCCTGCGCGCGGGGGGGTGGGATACGCAGTATTTT CASSALRAGGWDTQYF
TRBJ1-1 14 . . TRBV5-6 TGTGCCAGCAGCTTCGGAGGGGTGGGCACTGAAGCTTTCTTT CASSFGGVGTEAFF
TRBJ1-2 16 . TRBD1 TRBV6-1 TGTGCCAGCAGTGTAGTGACAGGGGGCCGGGACTATGGCTACACCTTC CASSVVTGGRDYGYTF
TRBJ2-5 15 . TRBD2 TRBV7-6 TGTGCCAGCAGCGGCCGGACTAGCGTTGGGGAGACCCAGTACTTC CASSGRTSVGETQYF
TRBJ2-2 17 . TRBD2 TRBV7-2 TGTGCCAGCAGCTTAAGGGCTAGCGGCTTGAACACCGGGGAGCTGTTTTTT CASSLRASGLNTGELFF
TRBJ1-3 16 few TRBD1 TRBV4-3 TGCGCCAGCAGCCAAGACTGGGACAGCTCTGGAAACACCATATATTTT CASSQDWDSSGNTIYF
TRBJ2-1 17 few TRBD2 TRBV27 TGTGCCAGCAGTTTATTAGCCCTTCAGCGGGGCGACAATGAGCAGTTCTTC CASSLLALQRGDNEQFF
TRBJ1-3 13 . TRBD1 TRBV19 TGTGCCAGTTCTCAGGGGGCCGGAAACACCATATATTTT CASSQGAGNTIYF
TRBJ2-3 16 . TRBD2 TRBV3-1/TRBV3-2 TGTGCCAGCAGCCAAATTAGCGGGGGGGCCGCAGATACGCAGTATTTT CASSQISGGAADTQYF
TRBJ2-6 16 . . TRBV6-2/TRBV6-3 TGTGCCAGCTGTTTTAGGGGGGGGGCGGGGGCCAACGTCCTGACTTTC CASCFRGGAGANVLTF
TRBJ1-1 13 . . TRBV6-5 TGTGCCAGCAGTTCCAGGGATCGGGCTGAAGCTTTCTTT CASSSRDRAEAFF
TRBJ2-2 17 . TRBD1 TRBV11-2 TGTGCCAGCAGCCGGGGACAGGGGTCCGTTTGGACCGGGGAGCTGTTTTTT CASSRGQGSVWTGELFF
TRBJ1-5 17 . . TRBV3-1/TRBV3-2 TGTGCCAGCAGCCAAGAGGGGCAGGGGTTTATGGATCAGCCCCAGCATTTT CASSQEGQGFMDQPQHF
TRBJ2-7 15 . TRBD1 TRBV19 TGTGCCAGTAGTATAGAGGGACAGGGGTTTGGAGAGCAGTACTTC CASSIEGQGFGEQYF
TRBJ1-5 15 . . TRBV19 TGTGCCAGTAGTCCGGTGGGGCGGAGCAATCAGCCCCAGCATTTT CASSPVGRSNQPQHF